These T cell receptor beta chains were read from a single sample in a study of PD-L1 blockade in urothelial cancer. TCRdb keeps only in-frame clones here, not all; method: immunoSEQ multiplex PCR. The sample lists more than 80,000 clones, around 76% occurring once. Sequences were derived from PBMCs, sampled around atezolizumab (anti-PD-L1) treatment. These receptors originate from a man in his 70s with urothelial cancer. The CDR3 runs from the conserved cysteine through the conserved F or W. A D gene is named only where the DNA matches it firmly. A clone size is listed for some rows: how often the clone was seen (once, few, many), or a class if it is expanded.

V gene	D gene	clone size	J gene	CDR3 protein	CDR3 DNA
TRBV5-8	NA	NA	TRBJ1-4	CASSLAVRDNEKLFF	TGTGCCAGCAGCTTGGCCGTACGGGATAATGAAAAACTGTTTTTT
TRBV9	NA	NA	TRBJ2-5	CASSDPTGYRETQYF	TGTGCCAGCAGCGACCCCACGGGGTACAGAGAGACCCAGTACTTC
TRBV7-2	TRBD1	NA	TRBJ1-2	CASSTSGAGGGKYGYTF	TGTGCCAGCAGCACTAGTGGGGCAGGGGGCGGGAAGTATGGCTACACCTTC
TRBV23-1	NA	NA	TRBJ2-1	CASSQRGGTLPHEQFF	TGCGCCAGCAGTCAAAGGGGGGGGACATTGCCCCATGAGCAGTTCTTC
TRBV7-2	NA	NA	TRBJ1-5	CASSYVSDYSNQPQHF	TGTGCCAGCAGCTATGTGTCGGACTATAGCAATCAGCCCCAGCATTTT
TRBV14	TRBD1	NA	TRBJ1-1	CASSVQGALNTEAFF	TGTGCCAGCAGCGTACAGGGGGCTCTAAACACTGAAGCTTTCTTT
TRBV6-1	NA	NA	TRBJ1-1	CASLSRNTEAFF	TGTGCCAGCCTCTCGCGGAACACTGAAGCTTTCTTT
TRBV4-1	TRBD2	NA	TRBJ2-5	CASSQVGGLASETQYF	TGCGCCAGCAGCCAAGTAGGAGGACTAGCTTCGGAGACCCAGTACTTC
TRBV5-4	TRBD2	NA	TRBJ2-1	CASSAGGLAGGDNEQFF	TGTGCCAGCAGCGCGGGGGGACTAGCGGGAGGGGACAATGAGCAGTTCTTC
TRBV6-5	TRBD1	NA	TRBJ1-2	CASSKGQGLGYTF	TGTGCCAGCAGTAAAGGACAGGGCTTAGGCTACACCTTC
TRBV6-1	NA	NA	TRBJ1-5	CASSSVGEAGQPQHF	TGTGCCAGCAGTTCCGTTGGAGAGGCGGGACAGCCCCAGCATTTT
TRBV7-2	NA	NA	TRBJ2-7	CASSLRGSYEQYF	TGTGCCAGCAGCTTAAGGGGGTCCTACGAGCAGTACTTC
TRBV5-5	NA	few	TRBJ1-5	CASSTSMSNQPQHF	TGTGCCAGCAGTACAAGTATGAGCAATCAGCCCCAGCATTTT
TRBV6-5	NA	NA	TRBJ1-1	CASSYRAEAFF	TGTGCCAGCAGCTATAGAGCTGAAGCTTTCTTT
TRBV15	NA	many	TRBJ2-1	CATSRDLAGLFNNEQFF	TGTGCCACCAGCAGAGATTTGGCAGGGCTCTTTAACAATGAGCAGTTCTTC
TRBV5-6	TRBD2	NA	TRBJ2-7	CASSLPSGRSLEEQYF	TGTGCCAGCAGCTTGCCTAGCGGGAGGTCTCTCGAGGAGCAGTACTTC
TRBV5-1	TRBD1	NA	TRBJ1-2	CASSLTGEEGYTF	TGCGCCAGCAGCTTGACAGGGGAAGAGGGCTACACCTTC
TRBV5-1	NA	few	TRBJ1-4	CASSFDSSTNEKLFF	TGCGCCAGCAGCTTTGACAGTTCAACTAATGAAAAACTGTTTTTT
TRBV28	TRBD1	NA	TRBJ1-2	CASSDRGRHGYTF	TGTGCCAGCAGTGACAGGGGGCGCCATGGCTACACCTTC
TRBV11-2	TRBD1	NA	TRBJ2-1	CASSLGRGNEQFF	TGTGCCAGCAGCTTAGGCAGGGGGAATGAGCAGTTCTTC
TRBV4-3	NA	NA	TRBJ1-1	CASSPQRGTEAFF	TGCGCCAGCAGCCCACAACGGGGCACTGAAGCTTTCTTT
TRBV10-3	NA	once	TRBJ1-2	CAITGEGGYTF	TGTGCCATCACTGGAGAGGGAGGCTACACCTTC
TRBV19	TRBD2	NA	TRBJ2-5	CASSIDGAGGRETQYF	TGTGCCAGTAGTATAGATGGGGCGGGAGGGCGAGAGACCCAGTACTTC
TRBV6-1	TRBD1	once	TRBJ2-4	CASSEGPGGKNIQYF	TGTGCCAGCAGTGAAGGTCCAGGGGGTAAAAACATTCAGTACTTC
TRBV15	TRBD1	once	TRBJ1-4	CATSRDLQGGEKLFF	TGTGCCACCAGCAGAGATTTACAGGGGGGTGAAAAACTGTTTTTT
TRBV7-7	TRBD1	NA	TRBJ2-1	CASSVSGGPYNEQFF	TGTGCCAGCAGCGTATCAGGGGGACCCTACAATGAGCAGTTCTTC
TRBV20-1	TRBD2	few	TRBJ2-5	CTLTSGGTQYF	TGCACCCTGACTAGCGGAGGGACCCAGTACTTC
TRBV5-8	NA	NA	TRBJ2-7	CASSLATGAGSHEQYF	TGTGCCAGCAGCTTGGCTACAGGCGCAGGGTCCCACGAGCAGTACTTC
TRBV5-6	NA	NA	TRBJ2-2	CASSPGGGELFF	TGTGCCAGCAGCCCCGGAGGAGGGGAGCTGTTTTTT
TRBV19	TRBD1	NA	TRBJ2-2	CASSVLGQGRTGELFF	TGTGCCAGTAGTGTCTTAGGACAGGGGCGAACCGGGGAGCTGTTTTTT
TRBV14	NA	NA	TRBJ2-7	CASSQEAPRVFEYF	TGTGCCAGCAGCCAAGAGGCACCCCGGGTATTCGAGTACTTC
TRBV7-3	TRBD2	NA	TRBJ2-3	CASSSGLAGTDTQYF	TGTGCCAGCAGCTCGGGACTAGCCGGCACAGATACGCAGTATTTT
TRBV7-9	TRBD1	few	TRBJ1-2	CASRLGTAPGNGYTF	TGTGCCAGCAGATTGGGGACAGCGCCTGGGAATGGCTACACCTTC
TRBV15	TRBD2	NA	TRBJ2-3	CATSREVGGSDTQYF	TGTGCCACCAGCAGAGAGGTTGGCGGGAGTGATACGCAGTATTTT
TRBV7-9	TRBD2	NA	TRBJ2-5	CASTTSARGETQYF	TGTGCCAGCACCACAAGCGCGCGGGGGGAGACCCAGTACTTC
TRBV6-1	TRBD2	NA	TRBJ2-1	CASTLAGAPDDEQFF	TGTGCCAGCACCCTAGCGGGGGCACCGGACGATGAGCAGTTCTTC
TRBV30	NA	NA	TRBJ1-2	CAWSVRWGEGGTGYTF	TGTGCCTGGAGTGTACGATGGGGAGAGGGAGGGACCGGCTACACCTTC
TRBV5-1	NA	once	TRBJ2-3	CASSLVVADTQYF	TGCGCCAGCAGCTTGGTGGTCGCGGATACGCAGTATTTT
TRBV27	NA	NA	TRBJ2-2	CASSFNGATGELFF	TGTGCCAGCAGTTTTAATGGGGCCACCGGGGAGCTGTTTTTT
TRBV15	TRBD2	NA	TRBJ2-1	CATSRVAGGNGNEQFF	TGTGCCACCAGCAGAGTGGCGGGAGGCAATGGGAATGAGCAGTTCTTC
TRBV6-5	NA	NA	TRBJ2-7	CASSYSGHADYEQYF	TGTGCCAGCAGTTACTCGGGACATGCCGACTACGAGCAGTACTTC
TRBV5-1	NA	NA	TRBJ2-3	CASSPGRGTGADTQYF	TGCGCCAGCAGCCCTGGTAGGGGGACCGGGGCAGATACGCAGTATTTT